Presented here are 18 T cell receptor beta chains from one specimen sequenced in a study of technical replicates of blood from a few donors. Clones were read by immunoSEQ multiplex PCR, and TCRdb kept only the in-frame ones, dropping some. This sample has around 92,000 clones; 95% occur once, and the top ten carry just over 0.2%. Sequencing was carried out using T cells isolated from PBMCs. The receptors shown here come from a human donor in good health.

The CDR3 nucleotides read TGTGCCAGCCAAGGTACGGGGATAGCGGACACCATATATTTT. Its translation is CASQGTGIADTIYF. The rearrangement links TRBV28 to TRBJ1-3; D ambiguous. The V gene's germline CDR1 is MDHEN and CDR2 SYDVKM. V was cut by 8 bases and J by 8 bases, with 19 bases left in between. The CDR3 is 14 amino acids.

The CDR3 region is CASSLGGDGYTF. The CDR3 DNA sequence: TGTGCCAGCAGTCTAGGAGGGGACGGCTACACCTTC. V gene TRBV13 combines with J gene TRBJ1-2; maybe TRBD1 (5 bases). V was trimmed by 6 bases and J by 8 bases, leaving 13 bases between them. The CDR3 runs to 12 residues. Germline V gene data show CDR1 as PRHDT and CDR2 as FYEKMQ (reference sequence).

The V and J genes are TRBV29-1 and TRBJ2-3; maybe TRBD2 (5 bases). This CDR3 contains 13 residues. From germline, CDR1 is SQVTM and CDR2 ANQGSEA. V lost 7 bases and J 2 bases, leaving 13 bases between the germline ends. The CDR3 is CSAPGTNTDTQYF. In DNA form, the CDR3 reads TGCAGCGCGCCGGGAACCAACACAGATACGCAGTATTTT.

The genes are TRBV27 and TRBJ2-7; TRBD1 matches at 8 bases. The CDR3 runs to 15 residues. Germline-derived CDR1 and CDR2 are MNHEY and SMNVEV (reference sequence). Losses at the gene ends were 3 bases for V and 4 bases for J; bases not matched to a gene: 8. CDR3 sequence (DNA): TGTGCCAGCAGTTTTATGCGACAGGGGAGGTACGAGCAGTACTTC. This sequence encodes CASSFMRQGRYEQYF.

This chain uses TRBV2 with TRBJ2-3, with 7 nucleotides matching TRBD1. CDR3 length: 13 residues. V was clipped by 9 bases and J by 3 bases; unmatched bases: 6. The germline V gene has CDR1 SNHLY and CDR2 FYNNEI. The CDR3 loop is CASRTGTTDTQYF. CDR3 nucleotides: TGTGCCAGTCGGACAGGAACAACAGATACGCAGTATTTT.

The DNA of the CDR3 is TGTGCCAGCAGCCCGCGGGACTCCTACAATGAGCAGTTCTTC. Its protein is CASSPRDSYNEQFF. The J gene is TRBJ2-1, the V gene TRBV11-3; D perhaps matches TRBD2 (6 bases). CDR1 is SGHNT and CDR2 is YENEEA in the germline V gene. Trimming removed 5 bases from V and 0 bases from J, with 8 bases in between. This CDR3 spans 14 amino acids.

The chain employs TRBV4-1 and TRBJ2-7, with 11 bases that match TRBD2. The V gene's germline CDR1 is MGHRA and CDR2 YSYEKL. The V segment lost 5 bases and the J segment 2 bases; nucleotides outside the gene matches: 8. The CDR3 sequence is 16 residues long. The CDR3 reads CASSFSGGLAAYEQYF. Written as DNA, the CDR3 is TGCGCCAGCAGCTTCTCAGGGGGACTAGCGGCCTACGAGCAGTACTTC.

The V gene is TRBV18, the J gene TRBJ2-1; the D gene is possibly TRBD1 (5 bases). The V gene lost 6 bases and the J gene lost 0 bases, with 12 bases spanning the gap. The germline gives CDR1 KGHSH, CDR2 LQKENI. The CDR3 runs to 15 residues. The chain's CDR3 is CASSLDRSSYNEQFF. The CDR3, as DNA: TGTGCCAGCTCTCTTGACAGAAGCTCCTACAATGAGCAGTTCTTC. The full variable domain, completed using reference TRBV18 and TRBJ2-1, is NAGVMQNPRHLVRRRGQEARLRCSPMKGHSHVYWYRQLPEEGLKFMVYLQKENIIDESGMPKERFSAEFPKEGPSILRIQQVVRGDSAAYFCASSLDRSSYNEQFFGPGTRLTVL.

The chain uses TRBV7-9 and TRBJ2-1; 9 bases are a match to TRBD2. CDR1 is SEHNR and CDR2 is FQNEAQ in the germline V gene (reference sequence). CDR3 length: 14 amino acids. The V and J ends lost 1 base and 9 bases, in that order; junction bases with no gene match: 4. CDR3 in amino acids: CASSLDGSGGEQFF. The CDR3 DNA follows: TGTGCCAGCAGCTTAGATGGTAGCGGGGGTGAGCAGTTCTTC. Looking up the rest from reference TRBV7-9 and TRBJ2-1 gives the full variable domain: DTGVSQNPRHKITKRGQNVTFRCDPISEHNRLYWYRQTLGQGPEFLTYFQNEAQLEKSRLLSDRFSAERPKGSFSTLEIQRTEQGDSAMYLCASSLDGSGGEQFFGPGTRLTVL.

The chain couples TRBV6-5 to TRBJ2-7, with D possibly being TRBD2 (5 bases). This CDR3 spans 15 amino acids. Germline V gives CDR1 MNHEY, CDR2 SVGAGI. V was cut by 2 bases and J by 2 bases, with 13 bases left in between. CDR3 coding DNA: TGTGCCAGCAGTTACGCCTCGACGGGGACCTACGAGCAGTACTTC. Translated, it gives CASSYASTGTYEQYF.

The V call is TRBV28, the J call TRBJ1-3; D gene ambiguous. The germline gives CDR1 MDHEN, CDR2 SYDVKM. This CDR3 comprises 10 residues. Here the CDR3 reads CASSGNTIYF. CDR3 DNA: TGTGCTTCCTCCGGAAACACCATATATTTT. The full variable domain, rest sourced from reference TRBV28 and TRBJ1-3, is DVKVTQSSRYLVKRTGEKVFLECVQDMDHENMFWYRQDPGLGLRLIYFSYDVKMKEKGDIPEGYSVSREKKERFSLILESASTNQTSMYLCASSGNTIYFGEGSWLTVV.

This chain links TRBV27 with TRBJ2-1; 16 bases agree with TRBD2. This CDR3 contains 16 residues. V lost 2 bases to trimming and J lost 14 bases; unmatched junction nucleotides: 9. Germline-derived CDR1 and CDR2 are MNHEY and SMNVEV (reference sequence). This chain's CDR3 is CASSLRSGLAGGKEFF. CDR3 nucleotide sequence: TGTGCCAGCAGTTTAAGATCGGGACTAGCGGGAGGGAAGGAGTTCTTC.

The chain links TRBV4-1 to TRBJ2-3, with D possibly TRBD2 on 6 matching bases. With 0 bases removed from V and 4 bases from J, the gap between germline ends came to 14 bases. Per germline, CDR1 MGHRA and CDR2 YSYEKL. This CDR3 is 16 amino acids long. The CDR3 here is CASSQESWLAPDTQYF. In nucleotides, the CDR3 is TGCGCCAGCAGCCAAGAAAGCTGGCTAGCGCCAGATACGCAGTATTTT.

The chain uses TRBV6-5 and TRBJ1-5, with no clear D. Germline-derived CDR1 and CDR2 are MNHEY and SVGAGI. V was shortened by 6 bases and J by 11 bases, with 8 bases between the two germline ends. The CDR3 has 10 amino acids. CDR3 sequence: CASSRRAQHF. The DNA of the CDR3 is TGTGCCAGCAGCCGCCGGGCCCAGCATTTT.

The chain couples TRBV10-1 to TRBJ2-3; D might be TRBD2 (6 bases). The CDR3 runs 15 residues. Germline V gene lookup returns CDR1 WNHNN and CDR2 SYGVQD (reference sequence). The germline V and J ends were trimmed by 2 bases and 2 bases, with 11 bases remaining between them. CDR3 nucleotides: TGCGCCAGCAGTGAGGCTGGGGGGTCCACAGATACGCAGTATTTT. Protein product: CASSEAGGSTDTQYF.

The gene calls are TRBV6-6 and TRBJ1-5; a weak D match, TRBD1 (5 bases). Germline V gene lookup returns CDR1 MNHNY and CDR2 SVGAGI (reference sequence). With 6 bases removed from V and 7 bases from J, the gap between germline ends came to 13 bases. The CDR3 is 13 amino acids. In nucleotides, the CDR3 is TGTGCCAGCAGCCCGGGACTCGTACAGCCCCAGCATTTT. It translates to CASSPGLVQPQHF.

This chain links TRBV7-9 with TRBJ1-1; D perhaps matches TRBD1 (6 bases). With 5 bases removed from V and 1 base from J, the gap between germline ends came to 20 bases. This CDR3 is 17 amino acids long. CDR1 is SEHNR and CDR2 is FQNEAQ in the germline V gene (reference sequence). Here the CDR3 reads CASSQFLSGGANTEAFF. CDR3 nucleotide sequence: TGTGCCAGCAGCCAGTTTTTGTCTGGGGGCGCGAACACTGAAGCTTTCTTT.

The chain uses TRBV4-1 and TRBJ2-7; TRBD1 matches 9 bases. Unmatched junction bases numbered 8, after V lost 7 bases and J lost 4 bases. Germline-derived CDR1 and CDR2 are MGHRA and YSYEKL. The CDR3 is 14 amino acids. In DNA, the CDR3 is TGCGCCAGCACTACGGGACAGGGAACTTACGAGCAGTACTTC. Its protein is CASTTGQGTYEQYF.